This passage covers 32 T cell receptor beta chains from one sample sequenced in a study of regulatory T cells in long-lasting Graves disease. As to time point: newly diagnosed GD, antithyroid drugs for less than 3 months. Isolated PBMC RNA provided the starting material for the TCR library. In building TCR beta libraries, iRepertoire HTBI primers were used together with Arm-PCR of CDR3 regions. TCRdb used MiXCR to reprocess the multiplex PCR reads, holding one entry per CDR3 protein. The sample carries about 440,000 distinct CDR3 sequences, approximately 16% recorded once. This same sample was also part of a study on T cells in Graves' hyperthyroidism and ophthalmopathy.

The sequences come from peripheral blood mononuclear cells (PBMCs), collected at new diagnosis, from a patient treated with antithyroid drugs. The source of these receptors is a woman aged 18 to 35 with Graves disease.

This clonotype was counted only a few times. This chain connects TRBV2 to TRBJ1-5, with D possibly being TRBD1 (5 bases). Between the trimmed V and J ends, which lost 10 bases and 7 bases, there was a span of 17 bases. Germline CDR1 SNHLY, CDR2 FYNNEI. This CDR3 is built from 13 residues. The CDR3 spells CAIKVGVWQPQHF. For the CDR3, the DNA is TGTGCCATAAAAGTGGGGGTCTGGCAGCCCCAGCATTTT.

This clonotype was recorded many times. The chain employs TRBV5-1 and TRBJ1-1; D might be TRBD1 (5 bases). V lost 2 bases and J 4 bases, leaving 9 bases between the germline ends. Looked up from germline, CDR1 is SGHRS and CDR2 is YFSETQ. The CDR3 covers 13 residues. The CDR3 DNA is TGCGCCAGCAGCTTCGGGGCGGGCACTGAAGCTTTCTTT. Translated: CASSFGAGTEAFF.

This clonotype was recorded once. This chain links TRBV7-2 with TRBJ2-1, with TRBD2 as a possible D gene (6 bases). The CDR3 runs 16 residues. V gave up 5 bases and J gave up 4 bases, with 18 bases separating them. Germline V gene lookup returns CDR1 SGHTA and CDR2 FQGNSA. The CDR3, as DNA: TGTGCCAGCAGCCGCATAACTAGCTGGTATTACAATGAGCAGTTCTTC. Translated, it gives CASSRITSWYYNEQFF.

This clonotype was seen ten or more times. The CDR3 coding sequence is TGCGCCAGCAGCTTGTCTCAGGGTGTCTCCTACGAGCAGTACTTC. Translating it yields CASSLSQGVSYEQYF. V gene TRBV5-1 combines with J gene TRBJ2-7; tentatively, D is TRBD1 (5 bases). The CDR3 sequence is 15 residues long. Germline lookup yields CDR1 SGHRS and CDR2 YFSETQ. V was clipped by 1 base and J by 0 bases, with 11 bases between them.

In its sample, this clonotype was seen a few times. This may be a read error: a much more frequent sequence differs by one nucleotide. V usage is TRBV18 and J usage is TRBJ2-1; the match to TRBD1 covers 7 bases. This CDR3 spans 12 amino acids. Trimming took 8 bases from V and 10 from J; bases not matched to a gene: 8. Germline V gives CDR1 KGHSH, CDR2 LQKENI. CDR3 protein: CASSSTGYEQFF. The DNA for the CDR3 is TGTGCCAGCAGCTCGACAGGGTACGAGCAGTTCTTC.

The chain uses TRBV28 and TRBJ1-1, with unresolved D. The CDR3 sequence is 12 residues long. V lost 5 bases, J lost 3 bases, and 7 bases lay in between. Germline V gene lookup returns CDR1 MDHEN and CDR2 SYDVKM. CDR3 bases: TGTGCCAGCAGTCCTAGACACACTGAAGCTTTCTTT. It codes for CASSPRHTEAFF. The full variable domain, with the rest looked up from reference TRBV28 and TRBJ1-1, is DVKVTQSSRYLVKRTGEKVFLECVQDMDHENMFWYRQDPGLGLRLIYFSYDVKMKEKGDIPEGYSVSREKKERFSLILESASTNQTSMYLCASSPRHTEAFFGQGTRLTVV.

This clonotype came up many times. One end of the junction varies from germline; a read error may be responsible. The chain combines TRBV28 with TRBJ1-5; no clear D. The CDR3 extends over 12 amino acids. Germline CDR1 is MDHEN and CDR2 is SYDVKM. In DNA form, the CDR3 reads TGTGCCAGCAGTACCACTAATCAGCCCCAGCATTTC. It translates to CASSTTNQPQHF.

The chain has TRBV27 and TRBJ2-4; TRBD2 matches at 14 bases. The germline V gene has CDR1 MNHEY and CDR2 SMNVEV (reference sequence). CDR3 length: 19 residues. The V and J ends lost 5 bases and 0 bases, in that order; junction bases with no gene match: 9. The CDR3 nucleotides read TGTGCCAGCAGTGAGACTAGCGGGAGGGGGGCAGTAGCCAAAAACATTCAGTACTTC. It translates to CASSETSGRGAVAKNIQYF.

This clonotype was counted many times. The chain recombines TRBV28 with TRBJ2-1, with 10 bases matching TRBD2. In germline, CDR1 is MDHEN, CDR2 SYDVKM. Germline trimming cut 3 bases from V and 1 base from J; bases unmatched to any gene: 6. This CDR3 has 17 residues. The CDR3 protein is CASSFASGRLSYNEQFF. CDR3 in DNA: TGTGCCAGCAGTTTTGCTAGCGGGAGATTATCCTACAATGAGCAGTTCTTC.

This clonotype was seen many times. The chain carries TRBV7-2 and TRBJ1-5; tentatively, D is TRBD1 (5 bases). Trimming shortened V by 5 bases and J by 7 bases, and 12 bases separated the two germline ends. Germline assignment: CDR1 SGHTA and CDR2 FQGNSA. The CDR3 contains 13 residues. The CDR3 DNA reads TGTGCCAGCAGCCCAGGGAAGGGGCAGCCCCAGCATTTT. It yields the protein CASSPGKGQPQHF.

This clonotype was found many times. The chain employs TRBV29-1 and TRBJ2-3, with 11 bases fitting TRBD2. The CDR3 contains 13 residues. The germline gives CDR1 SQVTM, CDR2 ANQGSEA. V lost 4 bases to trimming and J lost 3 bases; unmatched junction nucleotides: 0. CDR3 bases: TGCAGCGTTGCTAGCGGGAGGACAGATACGCAGTATTTT. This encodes CSVASGRTDTQYF.

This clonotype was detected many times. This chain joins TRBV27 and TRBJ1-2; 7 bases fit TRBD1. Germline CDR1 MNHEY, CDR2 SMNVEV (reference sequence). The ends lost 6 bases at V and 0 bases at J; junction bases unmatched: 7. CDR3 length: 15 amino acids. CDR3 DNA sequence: TGTGCCAGCAGCGACAGGGTGCTTCCTAACTATGGCTACACCTTC. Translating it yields CASSDRVLPNYGYTF.

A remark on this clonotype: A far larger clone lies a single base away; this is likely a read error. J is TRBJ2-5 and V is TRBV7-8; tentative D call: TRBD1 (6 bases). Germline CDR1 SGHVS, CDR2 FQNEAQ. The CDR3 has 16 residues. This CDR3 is CASSGDMGRYQETRYF. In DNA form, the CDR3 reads TGTGCCAGCAGTGGGGACATGGGGCGGTACCAAGAGACCCGGTACTTC.

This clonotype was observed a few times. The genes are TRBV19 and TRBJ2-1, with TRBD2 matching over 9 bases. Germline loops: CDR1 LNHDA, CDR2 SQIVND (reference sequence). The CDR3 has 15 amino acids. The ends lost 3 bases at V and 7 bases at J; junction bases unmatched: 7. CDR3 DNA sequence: TGTGCCAGTAGTATTGGCCTAGCGGGGTTGAATGAGCAGTTCTTC. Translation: CASSIGLAGLNEQFF.

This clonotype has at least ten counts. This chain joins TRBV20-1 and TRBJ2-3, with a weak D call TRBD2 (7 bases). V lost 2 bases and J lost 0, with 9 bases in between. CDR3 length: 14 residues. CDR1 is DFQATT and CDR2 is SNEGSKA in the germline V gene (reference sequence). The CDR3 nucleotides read TGCAGTGCTAGACGGGGGGCTAGCACAGATACGCAGTATTTT. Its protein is CSARRGASTDTQYF.

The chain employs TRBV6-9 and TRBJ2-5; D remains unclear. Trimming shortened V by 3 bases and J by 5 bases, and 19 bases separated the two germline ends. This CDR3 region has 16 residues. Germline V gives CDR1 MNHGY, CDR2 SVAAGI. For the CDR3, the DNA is TGTGCCAGCAGTTACAGTCCCGGCTCCTTGTGGGAGACCCAGTACTTC. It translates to CASSYSPGSLWETQYF.

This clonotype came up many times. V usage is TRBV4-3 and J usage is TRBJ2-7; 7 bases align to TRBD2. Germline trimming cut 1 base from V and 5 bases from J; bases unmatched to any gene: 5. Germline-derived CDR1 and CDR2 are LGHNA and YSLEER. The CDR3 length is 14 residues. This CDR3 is CASSQGLGGDEQYF. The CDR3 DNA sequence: TGCGCCAGCAGCCAAGGTCTGGGAGGGGACGAGCAGTACTTC.

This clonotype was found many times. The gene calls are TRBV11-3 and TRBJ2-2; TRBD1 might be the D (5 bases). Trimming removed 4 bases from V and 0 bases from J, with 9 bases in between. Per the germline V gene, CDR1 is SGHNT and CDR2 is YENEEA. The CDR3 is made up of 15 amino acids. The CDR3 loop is CASSSRVANTGELFF. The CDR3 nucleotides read TGTGCCAGCAGCTCCAGGGTAGCGAACACCGGGGAGCTGTTTTTT.

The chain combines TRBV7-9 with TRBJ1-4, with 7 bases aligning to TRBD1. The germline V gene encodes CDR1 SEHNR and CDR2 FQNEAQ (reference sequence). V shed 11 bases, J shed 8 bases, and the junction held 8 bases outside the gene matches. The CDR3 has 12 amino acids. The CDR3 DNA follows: TGTGCCGGAGGGGGCGGTGTCGAAAAACTGTTTTTT. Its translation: CAGGGGVEKLFF.

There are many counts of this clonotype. The CDR3 region is CASRRLRTGADTQYF. Written as DNA, the CDR3 is TGTGCCAGCAGGAGGCTTCGGACAGGGGCAGATACGCAGTATTTT. The chain employs TRBV2 and TRBJ2-3, with TRBD1 matching 9 bases. The junction had 8 bases not matched to a gene; V was cut back by 6 bases and J by 4 bases. The CDR3 is 15 residues long. Germline loops: CDR1 SNHLY, CDR2 FYNNEI.

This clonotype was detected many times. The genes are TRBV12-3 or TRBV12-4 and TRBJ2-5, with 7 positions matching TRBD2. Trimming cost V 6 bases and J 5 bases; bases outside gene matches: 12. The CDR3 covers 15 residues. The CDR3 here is CASSPVGGRRETQYF. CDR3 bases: TGTGCCAGCAGCCCCGTCGGGGGGAGGAGGGAGACCCAGTACTTC.

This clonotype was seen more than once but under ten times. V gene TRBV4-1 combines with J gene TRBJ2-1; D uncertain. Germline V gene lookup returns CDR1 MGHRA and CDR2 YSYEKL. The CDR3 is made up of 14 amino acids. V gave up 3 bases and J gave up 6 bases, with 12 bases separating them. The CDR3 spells CASSHRTDRNEQFF. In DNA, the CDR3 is TGCGCCAGCAGCCATAGGACCGATCGCAATGAGCAGTTCTTC.

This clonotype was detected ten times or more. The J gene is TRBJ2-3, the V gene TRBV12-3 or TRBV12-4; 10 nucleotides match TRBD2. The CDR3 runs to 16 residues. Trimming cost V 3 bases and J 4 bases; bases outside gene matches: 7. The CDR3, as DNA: TGTGCCAGCAGTTTGGGAGCGGGAGGGCCCGCAGATACGCAGTATTTT. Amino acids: CASSLGAGGPADTQYF.

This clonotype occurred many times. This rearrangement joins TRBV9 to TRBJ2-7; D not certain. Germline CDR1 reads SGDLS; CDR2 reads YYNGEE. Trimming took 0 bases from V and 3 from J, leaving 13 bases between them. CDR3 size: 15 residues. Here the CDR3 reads CASSVGPTRGYEQYF. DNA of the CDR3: TGTGCCAGCAGCGTAGGACCCACAAGAGGCTACGAGCAGTACTTC.

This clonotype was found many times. The CDR3 is CASSPRTSGGTDTQYF. The CDR3 DNA is TGTGCCAGCAGTCCCCGGACTAGCGGGGGCACAGATACGCAGTATTTT. J is TRBJ2-3 and V is TRBV27, with 12 bases matching TRBD2. In germline, CDR1 is MNHEY, CDR2 SMNVEV (reference sequence). V shed 5 bases and J 1 base; nucleotides not matched to a gene: 4. The CDR3 has 16 residues.

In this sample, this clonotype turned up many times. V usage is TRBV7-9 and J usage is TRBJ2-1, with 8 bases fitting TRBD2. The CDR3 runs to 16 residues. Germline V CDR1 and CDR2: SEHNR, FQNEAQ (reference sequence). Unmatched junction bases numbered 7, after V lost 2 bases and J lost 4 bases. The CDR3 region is CASSLISGLGYNEQFF. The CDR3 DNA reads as TGTGCCAGCAGCTTAATTTCGGGACTAGGTTACAATGAGCAGTTCTTC.

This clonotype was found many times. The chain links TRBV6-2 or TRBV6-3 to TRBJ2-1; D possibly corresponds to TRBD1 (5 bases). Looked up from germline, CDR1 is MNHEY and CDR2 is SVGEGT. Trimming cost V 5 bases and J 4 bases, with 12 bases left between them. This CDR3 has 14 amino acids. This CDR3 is CASSEKDRYNEQFF. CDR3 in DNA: TGTGCCAGCAGTGAAAAAGACAGATACAATGAGCAGTTCTTC.

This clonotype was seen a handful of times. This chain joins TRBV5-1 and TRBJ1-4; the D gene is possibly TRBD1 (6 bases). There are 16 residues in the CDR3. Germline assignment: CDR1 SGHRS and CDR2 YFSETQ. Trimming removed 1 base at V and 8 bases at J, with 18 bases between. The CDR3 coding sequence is TGCGCCAGCAGCTTGAATAGTGGGGGGCCCGGGGAAAAACTGTTTTTT. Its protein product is CASSLNSGGPGEKLFF.

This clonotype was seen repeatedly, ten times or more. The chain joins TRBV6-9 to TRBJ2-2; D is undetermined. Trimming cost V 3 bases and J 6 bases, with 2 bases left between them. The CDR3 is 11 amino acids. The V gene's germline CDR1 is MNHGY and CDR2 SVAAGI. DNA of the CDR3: TGTGCCAGCAGTTACGCCGGGGAGCTGTTTTTT. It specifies CASSYAGELFF.

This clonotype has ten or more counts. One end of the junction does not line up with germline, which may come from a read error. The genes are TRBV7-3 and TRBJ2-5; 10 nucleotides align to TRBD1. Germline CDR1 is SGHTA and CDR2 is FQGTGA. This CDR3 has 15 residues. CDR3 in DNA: TGTGCCAGCAGCATAACCGGGACAGGGGAAGAGACCCAGTACTTC. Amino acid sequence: CASSITGTGEETQYF. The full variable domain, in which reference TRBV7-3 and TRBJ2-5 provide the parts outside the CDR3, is GAGVSQTPSNKVTEKGKYVELRCDPISGHTALYWYRQSLGQGPEFLIYFQGTGAADDSGLPNDRFFAVRPEGSVSTLKIQRTERGDSAVYLCASSITGTGEETQYFGPGTRLLVL.

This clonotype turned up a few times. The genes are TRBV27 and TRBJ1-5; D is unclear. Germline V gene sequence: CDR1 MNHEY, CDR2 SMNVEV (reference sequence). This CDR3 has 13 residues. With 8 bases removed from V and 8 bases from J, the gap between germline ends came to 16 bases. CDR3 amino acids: CASSPGSPEPQHF. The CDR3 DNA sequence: TGTGCCAGCTCCCCGGGCAGTCCCGAGCCCCAGCATTTT.

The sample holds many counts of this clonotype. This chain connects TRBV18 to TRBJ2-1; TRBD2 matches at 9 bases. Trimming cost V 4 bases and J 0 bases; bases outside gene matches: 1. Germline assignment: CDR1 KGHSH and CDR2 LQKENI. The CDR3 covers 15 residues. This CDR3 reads CASSQAGGSYNEQFF. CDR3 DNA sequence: TGTGCCAGCTCACAAGCGGGAGGCTCCTACAATGAGCAGTTCTTC.